The 28 T cell receptor beta chains presented below share a single source sample, sequenced in a study of CD8 T cells in Susac syndrome. Reverse transcription of about 0.5 to 1 ug RNA used random hexamers. TCRdb processed the immunoSEQ multiplex PCR reads anew with MiXCR; each CDR3 protein has one entry. In the table there are approximately 140,000 distinct CDR3 sequences, approximately 95% of which are singletons. Sequencing was done on a sample of CD4+ T cells from PBMCs. The receptors come from a human donor with multiple sclerosis.

The chain joins TRBV28 to TRBJ2-1; TRBD2 aligns across 11 bases. Germline CDR1 is MDHEN and CDR2 is SYDVKM. The CDR3 has 14 residues. With 6 bases clipped from V and 5 bases from J, the junction kept 3 bases outside the gene matches. In nucleotides, the CDR3 is TGTGCCAGCAGGGGGACTAGCGGCCACAATGAGCAGTTCTTC. Protein: CASRGTSGHNEQFF.

This rearrangement joins TRBV29-1 to TRBJ1-1; TRBD1 matches at 8 bases. The CDR3 runs to 13 residues. Germline V CDR1 and CDR2: SQVTM, ANQGSEA. The CDR3 region has the DNA TGCGCAAGTACGGGACAGGTCGGTACTGAAGCTTTCTTT. As protein: CASTGQVGTEAFF.

This rearrangement joins TRBV20-1 to TRBJ2-1; 9 bases agree with TRBD1. The length of the CDR3 is 15 residues. Per germline, CDR1 DFQATT and CDR2 SNEGSKA (reference sequence). V lost 4 bases, J lost 7 bases, and 11 bases stayed unmatched. CDR3 coding DNA: TGCAGTGCTAAGAAGTCCGGGACAGGGCGGAATGAGCAGTTCTTC. Amino acids: CSAKKSGTGRNEQFF.

The chain recombines TRBV5-4 with TRBJ2-7; D is unresolved. The CDR3 loop spans 11 amino acids. Trimming pared 4 bases from V and 3 bases from J, leaving 5 bases between. Germline lookup yields CDR1 SGHNT and CDR2 YYREEE (reference sequence). The CDR3 DNA sequence: TGTGCCAGCAGCCAGAACTACGAGCAGTACTTC. Protein product: CASSQNYEQYF. The full variable domain, in which reference TRBV5-4 and TRBJ2-7 provide the parts outside the CDR3, is ETGVTQSPTHLIKTRGQQVTLRCSSQSGHNTVSWYQQALGQGPQFIFQYYREEENGRGNFPPRFSGLQFPNYSSELNVNALELDDSALYLCASSQNYEQYFGPGTRLTVT.

The sample holds one count of this clonotype. The chain carries TRBV9 and TRBJ2-7, with TRBD2 identical over 7 bases. The length of the CDR3 is 15 residues. V was clipped by 4 bases and J by 3 bases; unmatched bases: 10. The germline V gene encodes CDR1 SGDLS and CDR2 YYNGEE. The CDR3 DNA is TGTGCCAGCAGCCCGGGGAGCGGGGATTACTACGAGCAGTACTTC. Amino acid sequence: CASSPGSGDYYEQYF.

The CDR3 bases are TGTGCCAGCAGCCCAGGGGGGCAGAGGAACACTGAAGCTTTCTTT. Its protein product is CASSPGGQRNTEAFF. The rearrangement uses TRBV27 and TRBJ1-1; 7 bases are shared with TRBD1. Trimming took 6 bases from V and 1 from J; bases not matched to a gene: 8. This CDR3 spans 15 amino acids. CDR1 MNHEY and CDR2 SMNVEV come from the germline V gene (reference sequence).

This clonotype was counted a single time. The rearrangement links TRBV7-9 to TRBJ2-3; 13 positions agree with TRBD2. Germline V lookup: CDR1 SEHNR, CDR2 FQNEAQ (reference sequence). The CDR3 has 17 residues. V was pared by 5 bases and J by 6 bases, with 11 bases of the junction left unmatched. The DNA for the CDR3 is TGTGCCAGCAGCCTCGGGACTAGCGGGATGAGGTTGGATACGCAGTATTTT. Its protein product is CASSLGTSGMRLDTQYF.

The J gene is TRBJ2-5, the V gene TRBV5-1, with D perhaps being TRBD1 or TRBD2 (6 bases each). The CDR3 runs 14 residues. V gave up 1 base and J gave up 2 bases, with 9 bases separating them. Germline CDR1 is SGHRS and CDR2 is YFSETQ. The CDR3 sequence: CASSLRRGQETQYF. The CDR3 coding sequence is TGCGCCAGCAGCTTGAGGAGGGGGCAAGAGACCCAGTACTTC. Filled out from reference TRBV5-1 and TRBJ2-5, the complete variable domain reads KAGVTQTPRYLIKTRGQQVTLSCSPISGHRSVSWYQQTPGQGLQFLFEYFSETQRNKGNFPGRFSGRQFSNSRSEMNVSTLELGDSALYLCASSLRRGQETQYFGPGTRLLVL.

The V gene is TRBV20-1, the J gene TRBJ1-1, with D perhaps TRBD1 (5 bases). The CDR3 is made up of 14 amino acids. CDR1 and CDR2 from the germline V gene are DFQATT and SNEGSKA (reference sequence). Trimming left V 0 bases short and J 8 bases short, with 16 bases between. The CDR3 DNA is TGCAGTGCTAGAGATTACCGGGGCGCGGGGGAAGCTTTCTTT. Translating gives CSARDYRGAGEAFF.

This clonotype was counted a single time. V gene TRBV27 combines with J gene TRBJ1-1; D is uncertain. The CDR3 covers 13 residues. Germline V lookup: CDR1 MNHEY, CDR2 SMNVEV (reference sequence). V was pared by 3 bases and J by 10 bases, with 15 bases between. The CDR3: CASSFSVGSGAFF. CDR3 nucleotide sequence: TGTGCCAGCAGTTTTTCGGTGGGGTCAGGAGCTTTCTTT.

V gene TRBV5-1 combines with J gene TRBJ2-7; D not resolved. Trimming left V 0 bases short and J 1 base short, with 8 bases between. The CDR3 sequence is 14 residues long. Germline values: CDR1 SGHRS, CDR2 YFSETQ. The CDR3 DNA follows: TGCGCCAGCAGCTTGGAACAGTTGTCCTACGAGCAGTACTTC. As protein: CASSLEQLSYEQYF.

This clonotype has a single count. This rearrangement joins TRBV12-5 to TRBJ2-1; D is uncertain. Trimming took 2 bases from V and 9 from J, leaving 11 bases between them. Germline assignment: CDR1 LGHNT and CDR2 FRNRAP. The CDR3 consists of 13 residues. The CDR3 DNA reads TGTGCTAGTGGTTTGACCGTGACCAGTGAGCAGTTCTTC. This translates into CASGLTVTSEQFF.

The genes are TRBV20-1 and TRBJ2-3; 9 nucleotides match TRBD2. Unmatched junction bases numbered 7, after V lost 3 bases and J lost 6 bases. The CDR3 runs to 14 residues. CDR1 and CDR2 from the germline V gene are DFQATT and SNEGSKA (reference sequence). This CDR3 is CSASWREGGDTQYF. The CDR3 nucleotides are TGCAGTGCTAGTTGGCGGGAGGGCGGGGATACGCAGTATTTT.

The chain is built from TRBV20-1 and TRBJ2-5; the D gene is possibly TRBD2 (5 bases). V was clipped by 6 bases and J by 1 base, with 12 bases between them. There are 13 residues in the CDR3. Germline V gives CDR1 DFQATT, CDR2 SNEGSKA (reference sequence). Here the CDR3 reads CSAPREVQETQYF. CDR3 coding DNA: TGCAGTGCGCCCCGGGAAGTCCAAGAGACCCAGTACTTC.

V gene TRBV19 combines with J gene TRBJ2-2; a possible D gene is TRBD1 (5 bases). The CDR3 loop spans 14 amino acids. Trimming took 10 bases from V and 1 from J, leaving 13 bases between them. Germline V CDR1 and CDR2: LNHDA, SQIVND (reference sequence). The CDR3 coding sequence is TGTGCCACCGGTAGGGGCCTGAACACCGGGGAGCTGTTTTTT. This translates into CATGRGLNTGELFF.

The chain uses TRBV14 and TRBJ2-1; 11 nucleotides align to TRBD2. J gave up 0 bases and V 5 bases, and 3 bases lay outside the gene matches. Germline CDR1 SGHDN, CDR2 FVKESK. The CDR3 totals 16 residues. CDR3 sequence reads: CASSSLAGGSYNEQFF. In nucleotides, the CDR3 is TGTGCCAGCAGCTCCCTAGCGGGGGGCTCCTACAATGAGCAGTTCTTC.

This chain connects TRBV18 to TRBJ2-7, with 12 bases matching TRBD1. This CDR3 is 18 amino acids long. Germline CDR1 reads KGHSH; CDR2 reads LQKENI. The J segment lost 7 bases and the V segment lost 1 base, leaving 14 bases of the junction unmatched. The CDR3 coding sequence is TGTGCCAGCTCACCACTAAAGGCGGTGGGACAGGGGGCCGTGGAGCAGTACTTC. Translated: CASSPLKAVGQGAVEQYF.

The V call is TRBV6-4, the J call TRBJ2-7; D perhaps matches TRBD2 (6 bases). The length of the CDR3 is 14 residues. V was trimmed by 6 bases and J by 4 bases, leaving 16 bases between them. Germline values: CDR1 MRHNA, CDR2 SNTAGT. The CDR3 sequence is CASSAGLEGYEQYF. The CDR3 DNA follows: TGTGCCAGCAGCGCGGGACTCGAGGGGTACGAGCAGTACTTC.

The chain has TRBV28 and TRBJ2-5; 9 bases match TRBD1. Germline trimming cut 11 bases from V and 2 bases from J; bases unmatched to any gene: 9. In germline, CDR1 is MDHEN, CDR2 SYDVKM. The CDR3 runs to 14 residues. The CDR3 bases are TGTGCCGTCACGGGGGACAGGGTACAAGAGACCCAGTACTTC. It is translated as CAVTGDRVQETQYF.

The genes are TRBV6-5 and TRBJ1-6, with TRBD1 identical over 9 bases. V lost 4 bases and J lost 9; bases outside the gene matches: 7. Germline V gene lookup returns CDR1 MNHEY and CDR2 SVGAGI. This CDR3 has 15 residues. The CDR3 loop reads CASSSRTGEGSPLHF. CDR3 in DNA: TGTGCCAGCAGTTCCCGGACAGGGGAAGGTTCACCCCTCCACTTT.

This chain uses TRBV5-1 with TRBJ2-4; 10 bases match TRBD1. The CDR3 sequence is 13 residues long. The V gene end was trimmed by 4 bases and the J gene end by 7 bases; junction bases not matched to a gene: 2. CDR1 SGHRS and CDR2 YFSETQ come from the germline V gene. The CDR3 nucleotides are TGCGCCAGCAGCGCGGGACAGGGGAACATTCAGTACTTC. Amino acid sequence: CASSAGQGNIQYF.

The CDR3 sequence is CATSRRANYGYTF. The CDR3 coding sequence is TGTGCCACCAGCAGAAGGGCGAACTATGGCTACACCTTC. V is TRBV15 and J is TRBJ1-2; no clear D. Trimming stripped 2 bases from V and 2 bases from J, with 6 bases between. CDR1 LNHNV and CDR2 YYDKDF come from the germline V gene (reference sequence). The CDR3 covers 13 residues.

V and J are TRBV30 and TRBJ1-5; TRBD1 matches 7 bases. Germline values: CDR1 GTSNPN, CDR2 SVGIG (reference sequence). The V segment lost 2 bases and the J segment 7 bases; nucleotides outside the gene matches: 5. CDR3 size: 13 residues. The CDR3 reads CAWSLGGWQPQHF. The CDR3 region has the DNA TGTGCCTGGAGTTTAGGGGGCTGGCAGCCCCAGCATTTT.

The gene calls are TRBV29-1 and TRBJ1-2; TRBD1 might be the D (5 bases). The CDR3 runs to 11 residues. Looked up from germline, CDR1 is SQVTM and CDR2 is ANQGSEA. V was trimmed by 6 bases and J by 6 bases, leaving 11 bases between them. The CDR3 region is CSVSQGNGYTF. CDR3 DNA: TGCAGCGTGAGCCAGGGAAATGGCTACACCTTC.

The chain links TRBV25-1 to TRBJ1-2, with 7 bases identical to TRBD1. The V and J ends lost 3 bases and 2 bases, in that order; junction bases with no gene match: 3. This CDR3 is built from 14 residues. The germline V gene has CDR1 MGHDK and CDR2 SYGVNS. CDR3 coding DNA: TGTGCCAGCAGTGAGCTGGGACAGAACTATGGCTACACCTTC. Translating gives CASSELGQNYGYTF.

The chain links TRBV6-4 to TRBJ2-3, with unresolved D. There are 16 residues in the CDR3. Looked up from germline, CDR1 is MRHNA and CDR2 is SNTAGT. Trimming pared 2 bases from V and 1 base from J, leaving 13 bases between. The CDR3 DNA sequence: TGTGCCAGCAGTGACCAACCAAGTGTTGGCACAGATACGCAGTATTTT. Protein product: CASSDQPSVGTDTQYF.

Comment on this clonotype: At one boundary the junction diverges from the germline segment, which might be a read error. V and J are TRBV12-3 or TRBV12-4 and TRBJ2-3, with 7 bases aligning to TRBD2. This CDR3 contains 14 residues. The CDR3 spells CASRLGRVADTQYF. DNA for the CDR3: TGTGCCAGCAGGTTAGGGAGGGTTGCAGATACGCAGTATTTT.

V is TRBV28 and J is TRBJ1-4, with 11 nucleotides matching TRBD1. The CDR3 is 17 amino acids. Losses at the gene ends were 5 bases for V and 6 bases for J; bases not matched to a gene: 11. Germline CDR1 MDHEN, CDR2 SYDVKM. The CDR3 reads CASSGQGASGEDEKLFF. The DNA of the CDR3 is TGTGCCAGCAGTGGACAGGGGGCGAGTGGTGAAGATGAAAAACTGTTTTTT.